These 16 T cell receptor beta chains originate from one sample sequenced in a study of blood T cell repertoires in COVID-19 (dated by TCRdb to 2020 to 2021). The receptor library was made with the immunoSEQ multiplex PCR assay. The source is immuneACCESS, and TCRdb retained only in-frame sequences with V and J called. Part of the clones is not carried over; for the studies checked, unresolved V genes explain less than half of this, and the remainder is unexplained. The sample table shows some 330,000 clones, and 87% are seen once. The top ten clones comprise about 1.9% of the sample. Sequencing input: PBMCs or T cells enriched from blood (not recorded which). Receptors originate from a man in his forties or fifties in a cohort exposed to, infected with or recovered from COVID-19 (not recorded which).

The rearrangement joins TRBV25-1 to TRBJ2-1; 10 bases fit TRBD2. Per germline, CDR1 MGHDK and CDR2 SYGVNS. The CDR3 loop spans 15 amino acids. J gave up 2 bases and V 4 bases, and 2 bases lay outside the gene matches. The CDR3 nucleotides read TGTGCCAGCAGTGGAGCGGGAGGGCCCTACAATGAGCAGTTCTTC. It specifies CASSGAGGPYNEQFF.

V usage is TRBV11-3 and J usage is TRBJ2-7; 7 bases are a match to TRBD2. The germline gives CDR1 SGHNT, CDR2 YENEEA. V lost 7 bases, J lost 2 bases, and 11 bases stayed unmatched. The CDR3 has 15 residues. CDR3 DNA: TGTGCCAGCACCCGAACTGGGCGGGAGACCTACGAGCAGTACTTC. Its protein product is CASTRTGRETYEQYF.

V and J are TRBV6-4 and TRBJ2-2; D not resolved. In germline, CDR1 is MRHNA, CDR2 SNTAGT. The CDR3 is made up of 14 amino acids. The V and J ends lost 3 bases and 7 bases respectively, with 12 bases between them. As DNA, the CDR3 is TGTGCCAGCAGTGAGTCACAGTACGGCGGGGAGCTGTTTTTT. Protein product: CASSESQYGGELFF.

The J gene is TRBJ2-1, the V gene TRBV11-2; possibly TRBD1 for D (6 bases). The CDR3 extends over 20 amino acids. V shed 0 bases and J shed 3 bases, with 24 bases lying between them. Germline V CDR1 and CDR2: SGHAT, FQNNGV. CDR3 DNA sequence: TGTGCCAGCAGCTTAGATGTCCGACAGGAGATAGCCGGAGTCTACAATGAGCAGTTCTTC. It translates to CASSLDVRQEIAGVYNEQFF. The full variable domain, rest sourced from reference TRBV11-2 and TRBJ2-1, is EAGVAQSPRYKIIEKRQSVAFWCNPISGHATLYWYQQILGQGPKLLIQFQNNGVVDDSQLPKDRFSAERLKGVDSTLKIQPAKLEDSAVYLCASSLDVRQEIAGVYNEQFFGPGTRLTVL.

The chain carries TRBV3-1 (or the pseudogene TRBV3-2) and TRBJ1-4; no clear D gene. Trimming removed 1 base from V and 5 bases from J, with 11 bases in between. The CDR3 sequence is 15 residues long. Germline CDR1 reads LGHDT; CDR2 reads YNNKEL (reference sequence). This chain's CDR3 is CASSQVLTPNEKLFF. The CDR3 DNA follows: TGTGCCAGCAGCCAAGTTTTAACACCAAATGAAAAACTGTTTTTT.

This sequence joins TRBV14 and TRBJ1-1, with D unresolved. From germline, CDR1 is SGHDN and CDR2 FVKESK. This CDR3 is 14 amino acids long. The V gene lost 0 bases and the J gene lost 0 bases, with 5 bases spanning the gap. The CDR3, as DNA: TGTGCCAGCAGCCAAGACGGGTTGAACACTGAAGCTTTCTTT. Amino acid sequence: CASSQDGLNTEAFF. Based on the CDR3 plus reference TRBV14 and TRBJ1-1, the full variable domain is EAGVTQFPSHSVIEKGQTVTLRCDPISGHDNLYWYRRVMGKEIKFLLHFVKESKQDESGMPNNRFLAERTGGTYSTLKVQPAELEDSGVYFCASSQDGLNTEAFFGQGTRLTVV.

The count of this clone is one. The gene calls are TRBV6-1 and TRBJ2-2, with 10 bases lining up with TRBD1. Trimming removed 4 bases from V and 4 bases from J; junction bases left unmatched: 9. Per the germline V gene, CDR1 is MNHNS and CDR2 is SASEGT. The CDR3 runs 17 residues. The CDR3 bases are TGTGCCAGCAGTGTGGCACTGACAGGGGGCTTCACCGGGGAGCTGTTTTTT. As protein: CASSVALTGGFTGELFF.

The chain couples TRBV6-5 to TRBJ1-5, with D hard to call. V lost 4 bases, J lost 4 bases, and 5 bases lay in between. There are 12 residues in the CDR3. From germline, CDR1 is MNHEY and CDR2 SVGAGI. The CDR3 spells CASSSLNQPQHF. The CDR3, as DNA: TGTGCCAGCAGTTCCCTAAATCAGCCCCAGCATTTT.

The V call is TRBV19, the J call TRBJ1-2; D is ambiguous. Trimming removed 4 bases at V and 1 base at J, with 7 bases between. The V gene's germline CDR1 is LNHDA and CDR2 SQIVND (reference sequence). The CDR3 sequence is 13 residues long. The CDR3 is CASSTGINYGYTF. CDR3 sequence (DNA): TGTGCCAGTAGTACCGGGATTAACTATGGCTACACCTTC.

This clone has only one observation. An end of the junction differs from the germline gene, which may be a read error. The V gene is TRBV6-1, the J gene TRBJ2-3; 8 positions match TRBD2. The CDR3 runs to 13 residues. Germline CDR1 is MNHNS and CDR2 is SASEGT. The CDR3 region has the DNA TGTGCCAGCAGTGAAGCGCAGCGGGAGAGGGGGAATTTT. This translates into CASSEAQRERGNF.

The gene calls are TRBV11-3 and TRBJ1-4, with D maybe TRBD1 (5 bases). V gave up 6 bases and J gave up 6 bases, with 11 bases separating them. The CDR3 extends over 13 amino acids. Per germline, CDR1 SGHNT and CDR2 YENEEA. CDR3 residues: CASRSGFDEKLFF. The CDR3 DNA reads as TGTGCCAGCAGATCAGGGTTCGATGAAAAACTGTTTTTT.

The V and J genes are TRBV6-1 and TRBJ1-6, with no clear D. Germline V CDR1 and CDR2: MNHNS, SASEGT. This CDR3 is 15 amino acids long. Trimming left V 3 bases short and J 7 bases short, with 13 bases between. The CDR3 region is CASSEGPVRNSPLHF. The DNA for the CDR3 is TGTGCCAGCAGTGAGGGCCCAGTACGGAATTCACCCCTCCACTTT.

The genes are TRBV5-4 and TRBJ2-1, with a tentative D call TRBD2 (7 bases). Germline V gene data show CDR1 as SGHNT and CDR2 as YYREEE (reference sequence). The CDR3 is 18 residues long. V lost 1 base, J lost 0 bases, and 17 bases lay in between. DNA for the CDR3: TGTGCCAGCAGCTTGACCCTCCTAGCGGACAGCTCCTACAATGAGCAGTTCTTC. It codes for CASSLTLLADSSYNEQFF.

This rearrangement joins TRBV7-2 to TRBJ2-2; TRBD1 matches 10 bases. The germline V gene has CDR1 SGHTA and CDR2 FQGNSA. Trimming removed 4 bases from V and 3 bases from J; junction bases left unmatched: 2. The CDR3 is 15 amino acids. CDR3 coding DNA: TGTGCCAGCAGCTCCGGGACAGGGGACACCGGGGAGCTGTTTTTT. Protein sequence: CASSSGTGDTGELFF.

This clone was seen more than once but under ten times. This sequence joins TRBV2 and TRBJ1-5, with D perhaps TRBD1 (6 bases). CDR3 length: 13 residues. Trimming left V 11 bases short and J 10 bases short, with 21 bases between. Germline CDR1 SNHLY, CDR2 FYNNEI. The CDR3 sequence: CAWGAGVSQPQHF. The CDR3 DNA reads TGTGCCTGGGGGGCGGGGGTGAGTCAACCCCAGCATTTT.

The chain is built from TRBV24-1 and TRBJ2-1; D perhaps matches TRBD2 (6 bases). Looked up from germline, CDR1 is KGHDR and CDR2 is SFDVKD. This CDR3 comprises 14 residues. V lost 3 bases to trimming and J lost 14 bases, with 19 bases between them. The CDR3 sequence: CATSDPRGRGGEFF. The CDR3 nucleotides read TGTGCCACCAGTGATCCAAGGGGACGGGGAGGCGAGTTCTTC.